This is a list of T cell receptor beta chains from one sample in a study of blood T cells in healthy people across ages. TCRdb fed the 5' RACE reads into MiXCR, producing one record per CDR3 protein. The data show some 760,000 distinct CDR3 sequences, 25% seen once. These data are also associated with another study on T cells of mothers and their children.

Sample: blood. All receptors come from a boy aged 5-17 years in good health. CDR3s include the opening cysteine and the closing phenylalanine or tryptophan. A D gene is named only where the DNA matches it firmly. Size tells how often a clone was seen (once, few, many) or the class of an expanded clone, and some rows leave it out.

cdr3_nt: TGTGCCAGCAGCTCCACCGGGACTAGCGGGATGTACGAGCAGTACTTC; cdr3_aa: CASSSTGTSGMYEQYF; v_call: TRBV11-2; clone_size: few; j_call: TRBJ2-7; d_call: TRBD2
cdr3_nt: TGTGCCAGCAGCAAGCAGGCAGGAGGTAACACCGGGGAGCTGTTTTTT; cdr3_aa: CASSKQAGGNTGELFF; v_call: TRBV7-2; clone_size: -; j_call: TRBJ2-2; d_call: -
cdr3_nt: TGTGCCAGCAGCTTCCCCTTCGGAGAGACCCAGTACTTC; cdr3_aa: CASSFPFGETQYF; v_call: TRBV11-2; clone_size: few; j_call: TRBJ2-5; d_call: -
cdr3_nt: TGCAGTGCTAGAGGCCGACTAGCGGACACCACAGATACGCAGTATTTT; cdr3_aa: CSARGRLADTTDTQYF; v_call: TRBV20-1; clone_size: -; j_call: TRBJ2-3; d_call: TRBD2
cdr3_nt: TGCAGCGTTGAAAAGGGGCTGTGGGAGGTAGCTTTCTTT; cdr3_aa: CSVEKGLWEVAFF; v_call: TRBV29-1; clone_size: -; j_call: TRBJ1-1; d_call: -
cdr3_nt: TGTGCCAGCAGCCTTCCGGGACTAGTCTCCGAGCAGTACTTC; cdr3_aa: CASSLPGLVSEQYF; v_call: TRBV7-2; clone_size: -; j_call: TRBJ2-7; d_call: TRBD2
cdr3_nt: TGTGCCAGCAGTCTAAGGACTAGCGGGGGGAACAATGAGCAGTTCTTC; cdr3_aa: CASSLRTSGGNNEQFF; v_call: TRBV6-6; clone_size: -; j_call: TRBJ2-1; d_call: TRBD2
cdr3_nt: TGTGCCAGCAGCCAAGCCTATGAGCAGTTCTTC; cdr3_aa: CASSQAYEQFF; v_call: TRBV3-1; clone_size: -; j_call: TRBJ2-1; d_call: -
cdr3_nt: TGTGCCAGCAGCCCGGGGGCCAGCGGGATGTACGAGCAGTACTTC; cdr3_aa: CASSPGASGMYEQYF; v_call: TRBV4-2; clone_size: -; j_call: TRBJ2-7; d_call: -
cdr3_nt: TGTGCCACCAGCAGAGATCGTAACAGCGCGATAGGCCCCGCAAACTTC; cdr3_aa: CATSRDRNSAIGPANF; v_call: TRBV15; clone_size: -; j_call: TRBJ2-5; d_call: -
cdr3_nt: TGTGCCAGCAGCTTACCTTTCCGGGACGGTGAAGGGACCCAGTACTTC; cdr3_aa: CASSLPFRDGEGTQYF; v_call: TRBV7-6; clone_size: -; j_call: TRBJ2-5; d_call: -
cdr3_nt: TGCAGCGTCGGGGAAGACAATGAGCAGTTCTTC; cdr3_aa: CSVGEDNEQFF; v_call: TRBV29-1; clone_size: few; j_call: TRBJ2-1; d_call: -
cdr3_nt: TGCGCCAGCAACAGGGAAGGGGATGGCTACACCTTC; cdr3_aa: CASNREGDGYTF; v_call: TRBV4-1; clone_size: few; j_call: TRBJ1-2; d_call: -
cdr3_nt: TGTGCCAGCAGCTTACGATCCGGGAACAGGGGGCTTACAGATACGCAGTATTTT; cdr3_aa: CASSLRSGNRGLTDTQYF; v_call: TRBV7-7; clone_size: -; j_call: TRBJ2-3; d_call: TRBD1
cdr3_nt: TGTGCCAGCAGTGACCCCTGGGACAGCTGCTACGAGCAGTACTTC; cdr3_aa: CASSDPWDSCYEQYF; v_call: TRBV6-4; clone_size: -; j_call: TRBJ2-7; d_call: TRBD1
cdr3_nt: TGTGCCAGCAGCTTGCGATCCGGGACGGAGGCGTATGAGCAGTTCTTC; cdr3_aa: CASSLRSGTEAYEQFF; v_call: TRBV9; clone_size: few; j_call: TRBJ2-1; d_call: -
cdr3_nt: TGTGCCAGCAGCTTGGGACGACAGGATGGCTACACCTTC; cdr3_aa: CASSLGRQDGYTF; v_call: TRBV5-1; clone_size: few; j_call: TRBJ1-2; d_call: -
cdr3_nt: TGTGCCAGCAGCGTGGGGGGGCCTGAGAATGAGCAGTTCTTC; cdr3_aa: CASSVGGPENEQFF; v_call: TRBV9; clone_size: -; j_call: TRBJ2-1; d_call: -
cdr3_nt: TGTGCCAGCAGCGTAGGAGGGGGGCATAGGGAGACCCAGTACTTC; cdr3_aa: CASSVGGGHRETQYF; v_call: TRBV9; clone_size: -; j_call: TRBJ2-5; d_call: -
cdr3_nt: TGTGCCAGCAGTTACTCCCAGGGCGTGAACTATGGCTACACCTTC; cdr3_aa: CASSYSQGVNYGYTF; v_call: TRBV6-5; clone_size: few; j_call: TRBJ1-2; d_call: -
cdr3_nt: TGCGCCAGCAGCCAAGACAGGGACTTAGCGGGGGGGACTAAGCAGTTCTTC; cdr3_aa: CASSQDRDLAGGTKQFF; v_call: TRBV4-3; clone_size: few; j_call: TRBJ2-1; d_call: TRBD2
cdr3_nt: TGCAGCGTTGAATGGATGAGAGAGGGGGTGGTCTCCTACAATGAGCAGTTCTTC; cdr3_aa: CSVEWMREGVVSYNEQFF; v_call: TRBV29-1; clone_size: -; j_call: TRBJ2-1; d_call: -
cdr3_nt: TGTGCCAGCAGCTTAGCTCCGGGACTAGCTAACAATGAGCAGTTCTTC; cdr3_aa: CASSLAPGLANNEQFF; v_call: TRBV7-9; clone_size: -; j_call: TRBJ2-1; d_call: TRBD2
cdr3_nt: TGTGCCAGCAGCCCCCAAGGACAGGTGGCGAGGGAGACCCAGTACTTC; cdr3_aa: CASSPQGQVARETQYF; v_call: TRBV7-3; clone_size: few; j_call: TRBJ2-5; d_call: TRBD1
cdr3_nt: TGTGCCACCAGTGACACGCAGGAAACCTCCTACGAGCAGTACTTC; cdr3_aa: CATSDTQETSYEQYF; v_call: TRBV24-1; clone_size: -; j_call: TRBJ2-7; d_call: -
cdr3_nt: TGCAGCGTTGTCCGGGACAACAATGAGCAGTTCTTC; cdr3_aa: CSVVRDNNEQFF; v_call: TRBV29-1; clone_size: -; j_call: TRBJ2-1; d_call: -
cdr3_nt: TGTGCCAGCAGCTCCCGGGACTTGGAAGAGACCCAGTACTTC; cdr3_aa: CASSSRDLEETQYF; v_call: TRBV7-9; clone_size: few; j_call: TRBJ2-5; d_call: -
cdr3_nt: TGCAGTGCTAGAGTCGGCAAAGGCCGCAATGAGCAGTTCTTC; cdr3_aa: CSARVGKGRNEQFF; v_call: TRBV20-1; clone_size: -; j_call: TRBJ2-1; d_call: -
cdr3_nt: TGCAGTGCAGCCCGTGGCGGGGGGGCCAAGAGTGTAGCGACCCAGTACTTC; cdr3_aa: CSAARGGGAKSVATQYF; v_call: TRBV20-1; clone_size: -; j_call: TRBJ2-5; d_call: TRBD2
cdr3_nt: TGCAGCGTTGAAGCGGGGGCAGGGGGCTATGGCTACACCTTC; cdr3_aa: CSVEAGAGGYGYTF; v_call: TRBV29-1; clone_size: few; j_call: TRBJ1-2; d_call: TRBD1
cdr3_nt: TGTGCCAGCAATCGACAGGGTTTCGGGGACGAGCAGTACTTC; cdr3_aa: CASNRQGFGDEQYF; v_call: TRBV6-6; clone_size: few; j_call: TRBJ2-7; d_call: TRBD1
cdr3_nt: TGTGCCAGCCGGTTTGGTAGCGGGATGGGAGAGCAGTACTTC; cdr3_aa: CASRFGSGMGEQYF; v_call: TRBV3-1; clone_size: few; j_call: TRBJ2-5; d_call: TRBD2